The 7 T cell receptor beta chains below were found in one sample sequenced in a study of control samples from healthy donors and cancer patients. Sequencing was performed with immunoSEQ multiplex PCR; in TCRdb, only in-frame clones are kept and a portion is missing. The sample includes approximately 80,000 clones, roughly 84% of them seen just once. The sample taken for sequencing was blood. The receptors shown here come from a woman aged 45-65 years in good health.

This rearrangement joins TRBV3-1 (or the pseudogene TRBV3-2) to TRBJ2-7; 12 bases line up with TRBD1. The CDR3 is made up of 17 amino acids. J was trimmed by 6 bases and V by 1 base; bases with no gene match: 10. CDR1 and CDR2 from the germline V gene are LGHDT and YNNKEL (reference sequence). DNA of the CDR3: TGTGCCAGCAGCCAAGTAGGTGGCGGGACAGGGGGCGGCGAGCAGTACTTC. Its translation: CASSQVGGGTGGGEQYF.

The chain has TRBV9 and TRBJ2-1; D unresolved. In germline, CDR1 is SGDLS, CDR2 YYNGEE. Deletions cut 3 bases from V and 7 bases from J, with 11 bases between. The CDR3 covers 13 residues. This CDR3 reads CASSALLSNEQFF. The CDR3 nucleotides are TGTGCCAGCAGCGCCCTCTTGAGTAATGAGCAGTTCTTC.

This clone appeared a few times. The CDR3, as DNA: TGTGCCAGCAGCTTAGCGTGGGCTAGCAATCAGCCCCAGCATTTT. This translates into CASSLAWASNQPQHF. The chain links TRBV7-6 to TRBJ1-5; D is uncertain. V was trimmed by 0 bases and J by 0 bases, leaving 6 bases between them. Germline-derived CDR1 and CDR2 are SGHVS and FNYEAQ. The CDR3 contains 15 residues.

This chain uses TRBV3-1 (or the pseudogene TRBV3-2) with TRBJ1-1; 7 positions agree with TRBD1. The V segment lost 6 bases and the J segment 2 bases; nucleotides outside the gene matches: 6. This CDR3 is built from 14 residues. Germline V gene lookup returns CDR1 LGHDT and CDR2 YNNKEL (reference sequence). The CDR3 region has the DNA TGTGCCAGCAGTCATGACAGGGCAAACACTGAAGCTTTCTTT. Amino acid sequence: CASSHDRANTEAFF.

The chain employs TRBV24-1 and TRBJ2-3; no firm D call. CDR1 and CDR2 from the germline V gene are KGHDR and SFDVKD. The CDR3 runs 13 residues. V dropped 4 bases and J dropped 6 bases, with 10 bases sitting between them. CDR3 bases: TGTGCCACCAGTGAGCCGTCGGCGGATACGCAGTATTTT. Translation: CATSEPSADTQYF.

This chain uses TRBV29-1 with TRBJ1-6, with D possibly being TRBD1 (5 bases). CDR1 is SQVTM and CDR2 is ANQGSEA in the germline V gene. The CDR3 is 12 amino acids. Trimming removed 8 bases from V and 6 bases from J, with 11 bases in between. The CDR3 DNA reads TGCAGCACGAGGGACGGTAATTCACCCCTCCACTTT. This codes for CSTRDGNSPLHF.

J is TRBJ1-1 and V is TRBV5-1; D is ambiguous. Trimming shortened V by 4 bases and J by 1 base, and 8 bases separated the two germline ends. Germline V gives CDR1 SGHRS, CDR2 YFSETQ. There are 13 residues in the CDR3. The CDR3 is CASSLDPNTEAFF. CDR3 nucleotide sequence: TGCGCCAGCAGCCTGGACCCGAACACTGAAGCTTTCTTT.